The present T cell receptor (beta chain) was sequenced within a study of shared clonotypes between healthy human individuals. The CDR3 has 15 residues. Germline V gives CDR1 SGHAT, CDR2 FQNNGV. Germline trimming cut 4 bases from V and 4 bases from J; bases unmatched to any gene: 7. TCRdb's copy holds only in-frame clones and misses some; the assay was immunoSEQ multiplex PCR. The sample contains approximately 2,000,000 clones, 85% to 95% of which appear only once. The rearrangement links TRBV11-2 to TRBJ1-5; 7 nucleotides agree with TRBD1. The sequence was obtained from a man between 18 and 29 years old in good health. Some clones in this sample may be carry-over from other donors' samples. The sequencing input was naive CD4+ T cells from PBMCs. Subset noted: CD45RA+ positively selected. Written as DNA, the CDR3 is TGTGCCAGCAGCTCGACAGGGTTTGGTAATCAGCCCCAGCATTTT. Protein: CASSSTGFGNQPQHF.